This T cell receptor beta chain came from a study of radiation and T cells in renal cell carcinoma. Some clones are missing from TCRdb's copy, which holds only in-frame ones; the method was immunoSEQ multiplex PCR. The table records 95,000 to 150,000 clones, over 75% of them present only once. As for time point: blood 2 weeks post-SBRT. Documented treatment: 15 Gy SBRT to primary tumor, nephrectomy 4 weeks later. This CDR3 has 16 residues. Source: blood, taken from a patient whose treatment included radiotherapy and nephrectomy. V and J are TRBV21-1 and TRBJ2-1; TRBD2, the table's D call, was not compared with the DNA. TRBV21-1 is noted as a pseudogene. This TCR was sampled from a man in his fifties or sixties with renal cell carcinoma. The CDR3 coding sequence is TGTGCCAGCAGCAAAGACACTAGCGGGAGGTACAATGAGCAGTTCTTC. As protein: CASSKDTSGRYNEQFF.